This T cell receptor (beta chain) was recorded in a study of blood T cell repertoires in COVID-19. For the study at large: The United States, Italy and Spain were the sources of the acute and convalescent COVID-19 samples. The analysed material was cDNA or gDNA that came from T cells, B-cell-depleted T cells, or PBMCs.

V lost 4 bases and J lost 2; bases outside the gene matches: 9. The CDR3 extends over 17 amino acids. The germline CDR1 and CDR2 sequences are SGHVS and FQNEAQ. Seattle participants joined during active infection and were tracked over time. In the original processing: It was from reference gene primer amplification that nucleated cell counts were estimated. Generated by immunoSEQ multiplex PCR, the TCRdb table keeps only in-frame clones and is missing some. The V and J calls and clone size come from that table; D and trimming were worked out from the DNA. The table shows roughly 280,000 clones, with around 86% occurring only once.

This chain uses TRBV7-8 with TRBJ1-5, with 9 bases identical to TRBD1. This receptor was taken from a woman in her sixties with COVID-19, enrolled during active disease. The sequenced sample consisted of peripheral blood. Here the CDR3 reads CASSSTWGQGGNQPQHF. CDR3 nucleotides: TGTGCCAGCAGCTCTACCTGGGGACAGGGTGGCAATCAGCCCCAGCATTTT.